This T cell receptor (beta chain) was observed in a study of monozygotic twins with inflammatory bowel disease. Per donor there was one draw, yielding a blood sample of approximately 2.4 ml. Concerning this clonotype: The antigen is unknown.

TCRdb reprocessed the 5' RACE reads, keeping one entry per CDR3 protein, no DNA. Its table lists a few hundred thousand distinct CDR3 sequences. The study's findings and limits: The co-twins with IBD showed lower TCRbeta diversity (inverse Simpson) than their healthy siblings.

Germline V lookup: CDR1 SEHNR, CDR2 FQNEAQ (reference sequence). There are 14 residues in the CDR3. The chain links TRBV7-9 to TRBJ2-3. The sample comprised blood. This TCR came from a human donor with ulcerative colitis or Crohn's disease, or a healthy co-twin of an affected twin (not recorded which). The CDR3 region is CASSVETRTDTQYF.